The 3 T cell receptor beta chains listed next were all sequenced from one sample in a study of T cell responses to AZD1222 COVID-19 vaccine. Generated by immunoSEQ multiplex PCR, the TCRdb table keeps only in-frame clones and is missing some. The sample lists some 160,000 clones; 85% to 95% were seen once. The sample consisted of peripheral blood, taken on day 0 of AZD1222 vaccination. The source is an adult in good health.

V usage is TRBV4-1 and J usage is TRBJ1-5; TRBD1 is a possible D gene (6 bases). V was clipped by 4 bases and J by 3 bases, with 16 bases between them. The germline CDR1 and CDR2 sequences are MGHRA and YSYEKL. The CDR3 runs to 16 residues. This chain's CDR3 is CASSPSPGGANQPQHF. Written as DNA, the CDR3 is TGCGCCAGCAGCCCCTCACCTGGGGGGGCCAATCAGCCCCAGCATTTT.

V is TRBV5-4 and J is TRBJ2-7; 9 positions match TRBD1. The V gene end was trimmed by 6 bases and the J gene end by 3 bases; junction bases not matched to a gene: 7. The CDR3 runs 14 residues. Germline V CDR1 and CDR2: SGHNT, YYREEE (reference sequence). The CDR3 coding sequence is TGTGCCAGCACCCACGGACAGGGGAGCTACGAGCAGTACTTC. Protein: CASTHGQGSYEQYF. The whole variable domain, remainder taken from reference TRBV5-4 and TRBJ2-7, is ETGVTQSPTHLIKTRGQQVTLRCSSQSGHNTVSWYQQALGQGPQFIFQYYREEENGRGNFPPRFSGLQFPNYSSELNVNALELDDSALYLCASTHGQGSYEQYFGPGTRLTVT.

The rearrangement links TRBV7-8 to TRBJ1-6, with D maybe TRBD1 (5 bases). CDR3 length: 18 residues. Trimming removed 0 bases at V and 6 bases at J, with 18 bases between. Germline lookup yields CDR1 SGHVS and CDR2 FQNEAQ. CDR3 residues: CASSLAIASGRGNSPLHF. The CDR3 bases are TGTGCCAGCAGCTTAGCCATTGCTTCGGGACGGGGTAATTCACCCCTCCACTTT. Full variable domain (missing parts from reference TRBV7-8 and TRBJ1-6): GAGVSQSPRYKVAKRGQDVALRCDPISGHVSLFWYQQALGQGPEFLTYFQNEAQLDKSGLPSDRFFAERPEGSVSTLKIQRTQQEDSAVYLCASSLAIASGRGNSPLHFGNGTRLTVT.